The 22 T cell receptor beta chains listed next were all sequenced from one sample in a study of T cells in Graves' hyperthyroidism and ophthalmopathy. RNA transcripts provided the source from which TCR beta CDR3 regions were amplified. TCR CDR3 regions were first amplified by RT-PCR with HTBI primers. One entry per CDR3 protein, called by TCRdb with MiXCR from the multiplex PCR reads. The sample has hundreds of thousands of distinct CDR3 sequences; 35% to 45% are singletons. The sequenced material came from blood. The receptors derive from a man aged 18 to 29 with Graves' hyperthyroidism.

This clonotype was counted ten times or more. The V call is TRBV2, the J call TRBJ1-2; D not resolved. The V end lost 4 bases, the J end lost 6 bases, and 9 bases lay between the germline ends. This CDR3 is 12 amino acids long. CDR1 and CDR2 from the germline V gene are SNHLY and FYNNEI. In DNA form, the CDR3 reads TGTGCCAGCAGTGCATATACAGATGGCTACACCTTC. Translating gives CASSAYTDGYTF. Variable domain in full (rest from reference TRBV2 and TRBJ1-2): EPEVTQTPSHQVTQMGQEVILRCVPISNHLYFYWYRQILGQKVEFLVSFYNNEISEKSEIFDDQFSVERPDGSNFTLKIRSTKLEDSAMYFCASSAYTDGYTFGSGTRLTVV.

The genes are TRBV7-6 and TRBJ2-7; D assignment may be TRBD1 or TRBD2 (5 bases each). Germline CDR1 reads SGHVS; CDR2 reads FNYEAQ. With 1 base removed from V and 1 base from J, the gap between germline ends came to 11 bases. The CDR3 is made up of 15 amino acids. CDR3 residues: CASSLEGSGSYEQYF. In DNA form, the CDR3 reads TGTGCCAGCAGCTTAGAGGGGAGCGGTTCCTACGAGCAGTACTTC.

The table lists this clonotype with a count of one. The gene calls are TRBV29-1 and TRBJ2-7, with D perhaps given as TRBD1 or TRBD2 (6 bases each). Trimming left V 7 bases short and J 4 bases short, with 20 bases between. Germline V CDR1 and CDR2: SQVTM, ANQGSEA. The CDR3 contains 14 residues. The CDR3 bases are TGCAGCGCGGGAGCCCGGACAGAAGCGTACGAGCAGTACTTC. It yields the protein CSAGARTEAYEQYF.

This clonotype was detected ten times or more. This sequence joins TRBV29-1 and TRBJ1-2; no definite D call. The CDR3 runs 13 residues. Per the germline V gene, CDR1 is SQVTM and CDR2 is ANQGSEA. Trimming pared 6 bases from V and 2 bases from J, leaving 13 bases between. The CDR3 protein is CSVDEGWNYGYTF. The CDR3 DNA is TGCAGCGTCGACGAGGGATGGAACTATGGCTACACCTTC.

This clonotype was seen more than once but under ten times. V and J are TRBV24-1 and TRBJ2-5; no clear D. This CDR3 spans 12 amino acids. Trimming removed 4 bases at V and 5 bases at J, with 7 bases between. Per the germline V gene, CDR1 is KGHDR and CDR2 is SFDVKD. In DNA form, the CDR3 reads TGTGCCACCAGTGACCCCCTTGAGACCCAGTACTTC. Translated, it gives CATSDPLETQYF.

Here the CDR3 reads CASSFIGGAGGNQPQHF. Here the CDR3 DNA reads TGTGCCAGCAGTTTTATCGGGGGCGCAGGTGGCAATCAGCCCCAGCATTTT. The chain combines TRBV2 with TRBJ1-5; tentatively, D is TRBD1 (6 bases). The V gene's germline CDR1 is SNHLY and CDR2 FYNNEI. V was cut by 5 bases and J by 2 bases, with 19 bases left in between. The CDR3 runs 17 residues.

This clonotype was found many times. This rearrangement joins TRBV15 to TRBJ2-7; D uncertain. CDR1 and CDR2 from the germline V gene are LNHNV and YYDKDF (reference sequence). This CDR3 comprises 13 residues. V lost 0 bases and J lost 1, with 4 bases in between. This CDR3 is CATSRDGSYEQYF. Here the CDR3 DNA reads TGTGCCACCAGCAGAGACGGTTCCTACGAGCAGTACTTC.

The chain uses TRBV6-1 and TRBJ2-7; 7 bases fit TRBD1. CDR1 and CDR2 from the germline V gene are MNHNS and SASEGT. Unmatched junction bases numbered 5, after V lost 6 bases and J lost 0 bases. The CDR3 covers 14 residues. CDR3 in amino acids: CASRPHRGSYEQYF. Here the CDR3 DNA reads TGTGCCAGCAGGCCCCACAGGGGCTCCTACGAGCAGTACTTC.

The chain is built from TRBV6-1 and TRBJ1-1, with D unresolved. The ends were cut back, 0 bases at V and 4 bases at J, with 6 bases in the middle. Germline V gene lookup returns CDR1 MNHNS and CDR2 SASEGT. The CDR3 extends over 13 amino acids. This CDR3 is CASSEAGSTEAFF. In DNA form, the CDR3 reads TGTGCCAGCAGTGAAGCAGGCAGCACTGAAGCTTTCTTT.

In this sample, this clonotype turned up many times. The chain joins TRBV19 to TRBJ1-2, with no clear D. Per germline, CDR1 LNHDA and CDR2 SQIVND (reference sequence). The CDR3 spans 13 residues. Trimming took 1 base from V and 5 from J, leaving 8 bases between them. The DNA of the CDR3 is TGTGCCAGTAGTATAGGTCAACTTTATGGCTACACCTTC. Its protein is CASSIGQLYGYTF. The full variable domain, completed using reference TRBV19 and TRBJ1-2, is DGGITQSPKYLFRKEGQNVTLSCEQNLNHDAMYWYRQDPGQGLRLIYYSQIVNDFQKGDIAEGYSVSREKKESFPLTVTSAQKNPTAFYLCASSIGQLYGYTFGSGTRLTVV.

V usage is TRBV6-5 and J usage is TRBJ2-5; the match to TRBD1 covers 7 bases. CDR3 length: 15 residues. Germline V gene sequence: CDR1 MNHEY, CDR2 SVGAGI. Losses at the gene ends were 4 bases for V and 2 bases for J; bases not matched to a gene: 7. The CDR3 protein is CASSFTQGTQETQYF. CDR3 bases: TGTGCCAGCAGTTTCACACAGGGGACACAAGAGACCCAGTACTTC.

This clonotype was observed many times. The chain has TRBV10-3 and TRBJ1-1; perhaps TRBD1 as D (5 bases). The CDR3 loop spans 12 amino acids. The V gene lost 3 bases and the J gene lost 7 bases, with 9 bases spanning the gap. Germline values: CDR1 ENHRY, CDR2 SYGVKD. The CDR3 DNA sequence: TGTGCCATCAGTGACAGGGCACTTGAAGCTTTCTTT. This gives the protein CAISDRALEAFF.

Ten or more counts support this clonotype. CDR3 coding DNA: TGTGCCACCAGCAGGACAGGCCCCAATCAGCCCCAGCATTTT. This sequence encodes CATSRTGPNQPQHF. This chain connects TRBV15 to TRBJ1-5; TRBD1 is a possible D gene (6 bases). V lost 3 bases, J lost 3 bases, and 9 bases lay in between. The germline CDR1 and CDR2 sequences are LNHNV and YYDKDF (reference sequence). The length of the CDR3 is 14 residues. Full variable domain (missing parts from reference TRBV15 and TRBJ1-5): DAMVIQNPRYQVTQFGKPVTLSCSQTLNHNVMYWYQQKSSQAPKLLFHYYDKDFNNEADTPDNFQSRRPNTSFCFLDIRSPGLGDTAMYLCATSRTGPNQPQHFGDGTRLSIL.

A note on this clonotype: This may arise from a read error, as a much more abundant clone is one base away. The V and J genes are TRBV11-2 and TRBJ1-6, with D hard to call. V dropped 4 bases and J dropped 0 bases, with 10 bases sitting between them. CDR1 SGHAT and CDR2 FQNNGV come from the germline V gene. The CDR3 has 16 residues. The CDR3 protein is CASSSRDTSYNSPLHF. Written as DNA, the CDR3 is TGTGCCAGCAGCTCCCGAGACACCTCCTATAATTCACCCCTCCACTTT.

This clonotype was picked up many times. A junction end diverges from the germline sequence, so it may reflect a read error. The rearrangement links TRBV7-7 to TRBJ1-6; D may be TRBD1 (5 bases). Germline CDR1 and CDR2: SSHAT and FNYEAQ (reference sequence). The CDR3 has 18 residues. CDR3 DNA: TGTGCTAGCAGCATAGGGGTCGCGGGCGGACTTTATAATTCACCCCTCCACTTT. Translating it yields CASSIGVAGGLYNSPLHF. Variable domain in full (rest from reference TRBV7-7 and TRBJ1-6): GAGVSQSPRYKVTKRGQDVTLRCDPISSHATLYWYQQALGQGPEFLTYFNYEAQPDKSGLPSDRFSAERPEGSISTLTIQRTEQRDSAMYRCASSIGVAGGLYNSPLHFGNGTRLTVT.

This clonotype appeared a few times. The chain's CDR3 is CSARRDARYEQYF. CDR3 nucleotide sequence: TGCAGTGCTAGAAGGGACGCCCGCTACGAGCAGTACTTC. The chain recombines TRBV20-1 with TRBJ2-7; the D call may be TRBD1 or TRBD2 (5 bases each). CDR3 length: 13 amino acids. Trimming took off 2 bases at V and 3 bases at J, with 11 bases between the two ends. The germline V gene encodes CDR1 DFQATT and CDR2 SNEGSKA (reference sequence).

V gene TRBV9 combines with J gene TRBJ1-4, with D unresolved. Trimming removed 0 bases from V and 5 bases from J, with 17 bases in between. Germline V gene sequence: CDR1 SGDLS, CDR2 YYNGEE. The CDR3 totals 17 residues. CDR3 amino acids: CASSVEASGETNEKLFF. The DNA of the CDR3 is TGTGCCAGCAGCGTAGAGGCTAGCGGAGAGACGAATGAAAAACTGTTTTTT.

This clonotype was seen only a few times. J is TRBJ2-2 and V is TRBV29-1; no definite D call. The germline CDR1 and CDR2 sequences are SQVTM and ANQGSEA. V was shortened by 5 bases and J by 3 bases, with 7 bases between the two germline ends. The CDR3 consists of 12 residues. Here the CDR3 reads CSVLKDTGELFF. In nucleotides, the CDR3 is TGCAGCGTTCTAAAAGACACCGGGGAGCTGTTTTTT.

In the case of this clonotype: One end of the junction is discordant with germline, which a read error may explain. The chain joins TRBV4-1 to TRBJ1-1; no reliable D call. Germline CDR1 MGHRA, CDR2 YSYEKL. The CDR3 loop spans 13 amino acids. The CDR3 reads CTSSVGMNTEAFF. The CDR3 DNA is TGCACCAGCAGCGTCGGGATGAACACTGAAGCTTTCTTT.

This rearrangement joins TRBV9 to TRBJ1-1; D gene uncertain. V lost 4 bases and J lost 11, with 18 bases in between. This CDR3 region has 13 residues. Looked up from germline, CDR1 is SGDLS and CDR2 is YYNGEE. The CDR3 loop is CASSQDRTSGAFF. DNA of the CDR3: TGTGCCAGCAGCCAAGATCGCACGAGTGGGGCTTTCTTT.

The chain is built from TRBV29-1 and TRBJ2-3; D assignment may be TRBD1 or TRBD2 (5 bases each). V lost 4 bases and J 5 bases, leaving 13 bases between the germline ends. Looked up from germline, CDR1 is SQVTM and CDR2 is ANQGSEA. The CDR3 totals 13 residues. The CDR3 loop is CSVAPTGGDTQYF. The CDR3 DNA sequence: TGCAGCGTTGCCCCAACAGGAGGAGATACGCAGTATTTT.

Details on this clonotype: A junction boundary mismatches the germline segment, possibly from a read error. The chain is built from TRBV7-2 and TRBJ1-1; 11 bases agree with TRBD1. The CDR3 is 15 residues long. Per the germline V gene, CDR1 is SGHTA and CDR2 is FQGNSA. The CDR3 nucleotides are TGCGCCAGCAGCTCCGGACAGGGGGCGAGCACTGAAGCTTTCTTT. Protein sequence: CASSSGQGASTEAFF.